This passage covers 22 T cell receptor beta chains from one sample sequenced in a study of STAT3 mutations in large granular lymphocyte leukemia (dated by TCRdb to about 2019). What the work shows at the level of the full study, not this receptor alone: At least one immunodominant TCRbeta clonotype was identified in every T-LGLL patient, and multiple immunodominant subclonotypes were identified in about half of the T-LGLL patients.

No antigen has been identified for these receptors. The library was obtained by the immunoSEQ multiplex PCR assay. Not all clones reach the TCRdb copy of this immuneACCESS table, which keeps in-frame sequences only. Checked studies attribute under half of the gap to unresolved V genes and leave the rest unexplained. The sample table shows around 10,000 clones, and roughly 91% are seen once. The ten most abundant clones make up roughly 35% of the sample. The sequenced sample consisted of peripheral blood mononuclear cells. These receptors were obtained from a man aged 55 to 70 with T-cell large granular lymphocyte leukemia. Some clones in this sample may be carry-over from other donors' samples. The age is the age at diagnosis.

CDR3 sequence: CASSFRGQGMLEQYF. The CDR3 nucleotides are TGTGCCAGCAGTTTTCGGGGACAGGGGATGCTCGAGCAGTACTTC. The rearrangement links TRBV27 to TRBJ2-7, with 10 bases fitting TRBD1. The CDR3 loop spans 15 amino acids. Unmatched junction bases numbered 8, after V lost 3 bases and J lost 6 bases. Germline V gene data show CDR1 as MNHEY and CDR2 as SMNVEV (reference sequence).

The chain carries TRBV5-6 and TRBJ1-2; D gene uncertain. Trimming left V 0 bases short and J 0 bases short, with 9 bases between. Germline CDR1 and CDR2: SGHDT and YYEEEE. The length of the CDR3 is 15 residues. The CDR3 is CASSLGEESNYGYTF. CDR3 nucleotides: TGTGCCAGCAGCTTGGGGGAGGAATCTAACTATGGCTACACCTTC.

The V call is TRBV30, the J call TRBJ1-2; D gene uncertain. V was trimmed by 0 bases and J by 2 bases, leaving 7 bases between them. The CDR3 covers 13 residues. In germline, CDR1 is GTSNPN, CDR2 SVGIG (reference sequence). DNA for the CDR3: TGTGCCTGGAGTGTCGAAGCGAACTATGGCTACACCTTC. This codes for CAWSVEANYGYTF.

V is TRBV13 and J is TRBJ1-1; no reliable D call. Germline-derived CDR1 and CDR2 are PRHDT and FYEKMQ (reference sequence). V lost 3 bases to trimming and J lost 5 bases, with 10 bases between them. This CDR3 comprises 13 residues. The CDR3 sequence is CASSLGWATEAFF. For the CDR3, the DNA is TGTGCCAGCAGCTTGGGGTGGGCTACTGAAGCTTTCTTT.

CDR3 nucleotide sequence: TGTGCCAGCAGCTTCAGCACTAGCACAGATACGCAGTATTTT. Protein: CASSFSTSTDTQYF. This chain joins TRBV7-9 and TRBJ2-3; D uncertain. Germline V CDR1 and CDR2: SEHNR, FQNEAQ (reference sequence). The CDR3 is made up of 14 amino acids. V was cut by 3 bases and J by 0 bases, with 7 bases left in between.

The chain links TRBV18 to TRBJ2-2; possibly TRBD2 for D (5 bases). The CDR3 covers 14 residues. Trimming pared 0 bases from V and 7 bases from J, leaving 9 bases between. Germline V gene sequence: CDR1 KGHSH, CDR2 LQKENI. The CDR3 DNA reads TGTGCCAGCTCACCACCGGGAGTTGGCGGGGAGCTGTTTTTT. Protein: CASSPPGVGGELFF.

CDR3 region: CASSLEQETDTIYF. Written as DNA, the CDR3 is TGCGCCAGCAGCTTGGAGCAGGAGACGGACACCATATATTTT. V usage is TRBV5-1 and J usage is TRBJ1-3; D gene unclear. This CDR3 is built from 14 residues. V was trimmed by 0 bases and J by 8 bases, leaving 12 bases between them. From germline, CDR1 is SGHRS and CDR2 YFSETQ.

This clone has just one count. The rearrangement links TRBV7-9 to TRBJ1-1; D gene unclear. This CDR3 comprises 10 residues. Germline assignment: CDR1 SEHNR and CDR2 FQNEAQ (reference sequence). Trimming shortened V by 5 bases and J by 5 bases, and 3 bases separated the two germline ends. The CDR3 here is CASSGTEAFF. As DNA, the CDR3 is TGTGCCAGCAGCGGGACTGAAGCTTTCTTT. Supplemented by reference TRBV7-9 and TRBJ1-1, the full variable domain reads DTGVSQNPRHKITKRGQNVTFRCDPISEHNRLYWYRQTLGQGPEFLTYFQNEAQLEKSRLLSDRFSAERPKGSFSTLEIQRTEQGDSAMYLCASSGTEAFFGQGTRLTVV.

The J gene is TRBJ2-3, the V gene TRBV9; D is unresolved. Germline V gene data show CDR1 as SGDLS and CDR2 as YYNGEE. This CDR3 is 16 amino acids long. Between the trimmed V and J ends, which lost 4 bases and 0 bases, there was a span of 15 bases. CDR3 sequence (DNA): TGTGCCAGCAGCTCCCTGACCGGATCTAGCACAGATACGCAGTATTTT. As protein: CASSSLTGSSTDTQYF.

The V and J genes are TRBV7-2 and TRBJ2-2, with 7 bases that match TRBD2. V shed 3 bases, J shed 3 bases, and the junction held 7 bases outside the gene matches. Germline values: CDR1 SGHTA, CDR2 FQGNSA. The CDR3 totals 16 residues. Here the CDR3 DNA reads TGTGCCAGCAGCTTCTACGGGACTACCGACACCGGGGAGCTGTTTTTT. This codes for CASSFYGTTDTGELFF.

The chain recombines TRBV30 with TRBJ1-6, with D perhaps TRBD1 (5 bases). CDR3 length: 12 amino acids. Germline V gene sequence: CDR1 GTSNPN, CDR2 SVGIG (reference sequence). Trimming pared 3 bases from V and 10 bases from J, leaving 10 bases between. The CDR3 loop reads CAWRGGLSPLHF. The CDR3 DNA sequence: TGTGCCTGGAGGGGGGGACTATCACCCCTCCACTTT.

CDR3 sequence reads: CASSDGVLGGETQYF. DNA for the CDR3: TGTGCCAGCAGCGATGGGGTTTTGGGGGGTGAGACCCAGTACTTC. The J gene is TRBJ2-5, the V gene TRBV7-9, with a weak D call TRBD2 (6 bases). The CDR3 extends over 15 amino acids. V lost 5 bases, J lost 5 bases, and 18 bases lay in between. CDR1 is SEHNR, CDR2 FQNEAQ, per germline (reference sequence).

The chain joins TRBV7-2 to TRBJ2-2; 10 nucleotides match TRBD2. The ends lost 5 bases at V and 2 bases at J; junction bases unmatched: 8. The germline gives CDR1 SGHTA, CDR2 FQGNSA. The CDR3 consists of 17 residues. CDR3 in DNA: TGTGCCAGCAGCCGTTCAAGCGGGAGGGGAAACACCGGGGAGCTGTTTTTT. As protein: CASSRSSGRGNTGELFF.

For the CDR3, the DNA is TGTGCCAGCAGCTCTTCACTAGCGGGAGGGAGGGATGAGCAGTTCTTC. Residues: CASSSSLAGGRDEQFF. This rearrangement joins TRBV11-3 to TRBJ2-1; 13 nucleotides match TRBD2. The CDR3 loop spans 16 amino acids. Germline-derived CDR1 and CDR2 are SGHNT and YENEEA. Germline trimming cut 4 bases from V and 8 bases from J; bases unmatched to any gene: 8.

V and J are TRBV5-6 and TRBJ2-7; tentatively, D is TRBD2 (5 bases). V lost 1 base and J lost 2, with 13 bases in between. The CDR3 sequence is 15 residues long. Germline CDR1 is SGHDT and CDR2 is YYEEEE. CDR3 DNA sequence: TGTGCCAGCAGCTTGAATGCGGGTGCGGCCTACGAGCAGTACTTC. Amino acids: CASSLNAGAAYEQYF.

The V call is TRBV6-6, the J call TRBJ2-3; 9 positions match TRBD2. In germline, CDR1 is MNHNY, CDR2 SVGAGI (reference sequence). The CDR3 length is 16 residues. J gave up 5 bases and V 5 bases, and 11 bases lay outside the gene matches. The CDR3 DNA follows: TGTGCCAGCAGTCCCCTATTAGCGGGAGTTGGAGATACGCAGTATTTT. Translated: CASSPLLAGVGDTQYF.

This chain joins TRBV7-8 and TRBJ2-7; 7 bases agree with TRBD2. The CDR3 has 13 residues. The V segment lost 4 bases and the J segment 6 bases; nucleotides outside the gene matches: 6. Germline assignment: CDR1 SGHVS and CDR2 FQNEAQ. Here the CDR3 DNA reads TGTGCCAGCAGCTCCAGGACTAGTGGCGAGCAGTACTTC. Its translation: CASSSRTSGEQYF. The full variable domain, in which reference TRBV7-8 and TRBJ2-7 provide the parts outside the CDR3, is GAGVSQSPRYKVAKRGQDVALRCDPISGHVSLFWYQQALGQGPEFLTYFQNEAQLDKSGLPSDRFFAERPEGSVSTLKIQRTQQEDSAVYLCASSSRTSGEQYFGPGTRLTVT.

The chain couples TRBV28 to TRBJ1-6; D call uncertain. In germline, CDR1 is MDHEN, CDR2 SYDVKM. This CDR3 region has 16 residues. Trimming cost V 4 bases and J 0 bases, with 10 bases left between them. The CDR3 sequence is CASSSGGSSYNSPLHF. The CDR3 DNA follows: TGTGCCAGCAGTTCAGGTGGGAGCTCCTATAATTCACCCCTCCACTTT.

The rearrangement joins TRBV28 to TRBJ1-1; D is unresolved. The CDR3 runs to 15 residues. V was cut by 1 base and J by 1 base, with 10 bases left in between. Germline values: CDR1 MDHEN, CDR2 SYDVKM. The CDR3 spells CASSLLSPSNTEAFF. DNA of the CDR3: TGTGCCAGCAGTTTATTGAGCCCCTCGAACACTGAAGCTTTCTTT.

The chain carries TRBV7-2 and TRBJ2-5, with D perhaps matching TRBD2 (5 bases). CDR1 is SGHTA and CDR2 is FQGNSA in the germline V gene. V shed 5 bases and J shed 5 bases, with 12 bases lying between them. The CDR3 has 13 residues. CDR3 amino acids: CASSRVEGETQYF. For the CDR3, the DNA is TGTGCCAGCAGCCGGGTTGAGGGCGAGACCCAGTACTTC.

This clone was detected a few times. The genes are TRBV28 and TRBJ1-3, with unresolved D. V shed 2 bases and J shed 0 bases, with 8 bases lying between them. Germline V lookup: CDR1 MDHEN, CDR2 SYDVKM. There are 15 residues in the CDR3. CDR3 loop: CASSLLGSSGNTIYF. The DNA for the CDR3 is TGTGCCAGCAGTTTACTAGGGAGCTCTGGAAACACCATATATTTT.

The V and J genes are TRBV27 and TRBJ2-5; TRBD1 matches 8 bases. J gave up 5 bases and V 5 bases, and 7 bases lay outside the gene matches. CDR3 length equals 14 residues. CDR1 is MNHEY, CDR2 SMNVEV, per germline (reference sequence). CDR3 nucleotides: TGTGCCAGCAGTGTTTGGGACAGGTTGGAGACCCAGTACTTC. This encodes CASSVWDRLETQYF.